This paragraph reports one T cell receptor beta chain. Its target is not known. This CDR3 comprises 13 residues. Germline V lookup: CDR1 MNHEY, CDR2 SVGAGI. The V end was cut by 7 bases, the J end by 3 bases, with 10 bases between. The data originate from a study of shared clonotypes between healthy human individuals. Study in general: Each donor contributed plates that comprised three CD4 naive, three CD4 memory, two CD8 naive and one CD8 memory. Broader study findings: The study's rarefaction showed incomplete sorted-subset sequencing despite large depth.

Method: immunoSEQ multiplex PCR; TCRdb's copy keeps in-frame clones and lacks some. The table shows about 1.1 million clones, with approximately 80% occurring only once. This receptor was obtained from a man aged 18 to 29 in good health. Some clones in this sample may be carry-over from other donors' samples. The gene calls are TRBV6-5 and TRBJ1-5; D is ambiguous. The specimen was memory CD4+ T cells from PBMCs. Specified subset: CD45RA-negative fraction. Written as DNA, the CDR3 is TGTGCCAGCACCACGCGGGACAATCAGCCCCAGCATTTT. Protein sequence: CASTTRDNQPQHF.